This T cell receptor (beta chain) was found in a study of control samples from healthy donors and cancer patients (dated by TCRdb to about 2020). CDR1 MNHEY and CDR2 SVGAGI were looked up in the germline V gene. The CDR3 starts with the cysteine, ends with the phenylalanine, and has 15 residues. Of the read, only the CDR3 DNA is kept; its 45 bases are in frame from base 1. Deletion took 4 bases off V and 6 bases off J, with a span of 18 bases between the germline ends. Library construction relied on the immunoSEQ multiplex PCR assay. TCRdb stores this immuneACCESS table with in-frame sequences only. Part of the clones is absent; in the studies checked, under half of the shortfall reflects unresolved V genes, and no reason is known for the rest. The sample includes about 140,000 clones, with roughly 92% observed a single time. Approximately 10% of the sample is held by the ten biggest clonotypes. About this clone itself: The clone's antigen remains unknown. Qualities for individual bases were not recorded, and no much larger clone is one base off.

Specimen: blood. The chain uses TRBV6-5 and TRBJ1-2, and the D gene may be TRBD1, 6 bases matching. The receptor comes from a man aged 25 to 40 in good health. The nucleotides are TGTGCCAGCAGTTTGGGGGCAGGGGCGGTTGATGGCTACACCTTC. Its protein product is CASSLGAGAVDGYTF.